This T cell receptor (beta chain) was identified in a study of blood T cell repertoires in COVID-19. Profiling relied on immunoSEQ multiplex PCR, and the TCRdb table lists in-frame clones only, not all of them. The sample yields a few hundred thousand clones, more than 70% seen once. The CDR3 has 14 amino acids. CDR1 and CDR2 from the germline V gene are SGDLS and YYNGEE. After removal of 3 bases from V and 7 bases from J, the junction contained 6 bases not matched to a gene. Specimen: peripheral blood. The rearrangement uses TRBV9 and TRBJ2-1, with 8 bases identical to TRBD2. This TCR came from a man between 40 and 49 years old with acute or convalescent COVID-19. The CDR3 sequence is CASSATSGRNEQFF. The CDR3 DNA sequence: TGTGCCAGCAGCGCTACTAGCGGACGGAATGAGCAGTTCTTC.